The entry below describes one TCR beta chain. This clone's antigen is unknown. No much larger clone exists at a distance of one base, and base qualities are not known. The data stem from a study of blood T cell repertoires in COVID-19 (dated by TCRdb to 2020 to 2022). Turning to the overall study: Collaborator samples came from the United States, Italy and Spain and covered acute and convalescent phases of COVID-19. Nearly every sample came with metadata listing a de-identified subject ID, COVID-19 status, age in years and sex. The prospective study material was composed of cDNA or gDNA derived from T cells, B-cell-depleted T cells, or PBMCs. Samples were obtained from the ongoing ImmuneRACE study (first 160 participants) and from 1,000 to 1,500 subjects provided by 6 global collaborators. Where available, HLA class I and class II types were taken from metadata supplied by the sample provider and were not determined by assay-based typing. The repertoires were made available in a free public database intended to serve as a resource for research on the immune response to SARS-CoV-2. Deeply sampled blood TCRbeta repertoires from subjects exposed to, actively infected with, or recovered from COVID-19 were included in the dataset.

One collaborating source in Seattle enrolled patients during active infection and followed them longitudinally through the course of disease. Collaborating institutions collected whole blood in K2EDTA tubes following their own protocols. Collaborator samples were shipped for TCRbeta analysis as frozen whole blood, isolated PBMCs, or DNA extracted from either sample type. Results the study describes overall, beyond this receptor: The quantity of clinical and demographic metadata differed by source and by participant and was supplied without curation.

Counted from cysteine to phenylalanine, this CDR3 has 16 amino acids. Here the CDR3 DNA is all that survives: 48 bases in frame from base 1. The germline V gene gives CDR1 as LGHNA and CDR2 as YSLEER. V and J are truncated by 1 base and 0 bases respectively, leaving an intervening sequence of 12 bases. The immunoSEQ Assay, a bias-controlled multiplex PCR, was used to amplify TCRbeta CDR3 regions from genomic DNA. On the study's bioinformatics: Within the assay, amplification of reference gene primers was used to estimate how many nucleated cells each sample contained. To quantify the absolute abundance of each unique TCRbeta CDR3 rearrangement, sequence reads were collapsed and filtered. For each sample, productive Simpson clonality was calculated as the square root of Simpson's diversity index across productive rearrangements. As stored in TCRdb, this immuneACCESS dataset retains in-frame rearrangements with V and J assigned. A fraction of the clones does not appear; measured against another copy, unresolved V genes explain less than half of the discrepancy, and the remainder lacks a known reason. Clonal size and the V and J genes are those of that table, whereas D and trimming came from the DNA. The sample records 190,000 or so clones, about three quarters of which are singletons. 12% of the sample belongs to the ten largest clones.

The chain was built from TRBV4-3 and TRBJ2-5; TRBD1 might be the D gene, on 6 matching bases. The sequenced sample was peripheral blood. The sequence was obtained from a woman of 80 years or more with COVID-19, enrolled during active disease. CDR3 loop: CASSQGWGPHQETQYF. The bases read TGCGCCAGCAGCCAAGGGTGGGGGCCACACCAAGAGACCCAGTACTTC.